The rows below give T cell receptor beta chains drawn from one sample of a study of shared clonotypes between healthy human individuals. The repertoire was sequenced with immunoSEQ multiplex PCR; TCRdb's copy has only in-frame clones and lacks some. The sample holds about 2.1 million clones; 90% to 95% are singletons and the top ten take under 2%. Sequenced: naive CD8+ T cells from PBMCs. Source of these receptors: a young man in good health. Some clones in this sample may be carry-over from other donors' samples. Each CDR3 is given with its conserved first and last residue. Fields, in order: clone size, V gene, D gene, J gene, CDR3 protein, CDR3 DNA. The D gene is left open where the match is weak. The listing skips clone size in some rows; elsewhere it reads once, few, many or a size class.

size: .; V: TRBV9; D: TRBD1; J: TRBJ1-2; CDR3: CASSGLTGGNYGYTF; DNA: TGTGCCAGCAGCGGCTTAACAGGGGGCAACTATGGCTACACCTTC
size: .; V: TRBV7-9; D: .; J: TRBJ2-7; CDR3: CASSLASLLPYEQYF; DNA: TGTGCCAGCAGCTTAGCTAGCCTCCTTCCCTACGAGCAGTACTTC
size: .; V: TRBV27; D: .; J: TRBJ1-2; CDR3: CASSITGNYGYTF; DNA: TGTGCCAGCAGTATTACAGGGAACTATGGCTACACCTTC
size: .; V: TRBV4-1; D: .; J: TRBJ2-7; CDR3: CASSLTGSYEQYF; DNA: TGCGCCAGCAGCTTGACCGGTTCCTACGAGCAGTACTTC
size: .; V: TRBV9; D: .; J: TRBJ1-5; CDR3: CASSVGGNFNQPQHF; DNA: TGTGCCAGCAGCGTCGGGGGGAACTTCAATCAGCCCCAGCATTTT
size: .; V: TRBV9; D: TRBD2; J: TRBJ2-7; CDR3: CASSVSGRSYEQYF; DNA: TGTGCCAGCAGCGTTAGCGGGCGTTCCTACGAGCAGTACTTC
size: few; V: TRBV27; D: .; J: TRBJ1-1; CDR3: CASRTFNTEAFF; DNA: TGTGCCAGCAGGACCTTTAACACTGAAGCTTTCTTT
size: .; V: TRBV27; D: .; J: TRBJ2-1; CDR3: CASGLGSYNEQFF; DNA: TGTGCCAGCGGGCTAGGCTCCTACAATGAGCAGTTCTTC
size: .; V: TRBV6-6; D: .; J: TRBJ1-4; CDR3: CASFGRSDGGEKLFF; DNA: TGTGCCAGCTTTGGGCGATCGGACGGGGGTGAAAAACTGTTTTTT
size: .; V: TRBV4-2; D: .; J: TRBJ2-3; CDR3: CASRPAEPTDTQYF; DNA: TGTGCCAGCCGCCCGGCGGAGCCCACAGATACGCAGTATTTT